This T cell receptor (beta chain) was captured in a study of blood T cells in healthy people across ages. This clonotype appeared many times. Antigen: not known. There were healthy Caucasian individuals from Russia, aged roughly 6 to 100, serving as donors. Trimming took 6 bases from V and 4 from J, leaving 9 bases between them. The CDR3 runs 12 residues. The study's findings and limits: When set beside aged donors, long-lived donors presented more naive CD4+ cells and higher diversity.

PCR was performed a second time for roughly 7 to 12 cycles using a sample-barcoded 5' primer and a J-beta primer mix. The authors tagged each cDNA molecule using a template-switch adaptor with 12 random nucleotides. TCRdb reanalysed the 5' RACE reads using MiXCR and keeps one entry per CDR3 protein. The data show approximately 1,100,000 distinct CDR3 sequences, with more than 35% seen just once and approximately 17% held by the top ten. V gene TRBV12-3 or TRBV12-4 combines with J gene TRBJ2-5, with a weak D call TRBD2 (5 bases). This sequence originates from a woman aged 55 to 70 in good health. Sequences were obtained from blood. CDR3 bases: TGTGCCAGCAGCATCGCGGGAGAGACCCAGTACTTC. This encodes CASSIAGETQYF.